This T cell receptor (beta chain) was sequenced in a study of blood T cell repertoires in COVID-19. Study summary: Acute and convalescent COVID-19 samples came from the United States, Italy and Spain.

In the source study's methods: From reference gene primer amplification, estimates of nucleated cell counts were derived. Data came from immunoSEQ multiplex PCR; TCRdb stores just in-frame clones and leaves some out. The DNA gave D and trimming, while V, J and clone size come from that table. The sample yields roughly 120,000 clones, 75% to 85% seen once. This CDR3 has 16 amino acids. The V end lost 0 bases, the J end lost 0 bases, and 9 bases lay between the germline ends. Germline CDR1 is SGHTS and CDR2 is YDEGEE. The TCR comes from a man in his 70s with acute or convalescent COVID-19. The chain recombines TRBV5-8 with TRBJ1-4; no reliable D call. Specimen: peripheral blood. The CDR3 here is CASSLAGAPTNEKLFF. The CDR3 coding sequence is TGTGCCAGCAGCTTGGCAGGCGCTCCAACTAATGAAAAACTGTTTTTT.